This entry concerns a single T cell receptor beta chain. No antigen is known for it. Germline CDR1 is LGHNT and CDR2 is FRNRAP. CDR3 length: 15 amino acids. Trimming took off 1 base at V and 9 bases at J, with 18 bases between the two ends. This sample was included in a study of T cells in localized non-small cell lung cancer. Assay used: immunoSEQ multiplex PCR; TCRdb lists only in-frame clones, some missing. Of around 50,000 clones in the sample, around nine tenths were seen once. Study observations and caveats: In the blood, greater T cell density corresponded to longer overall survival. T cell clonality was highest in uninvolved adjacent lung, above tumor. Sequencing was limited to one tumor region, leaving the possibility of heterogeneity open.

Sample: PBMCs, taken before any cancer treatment. V usage is TRBV12-5 and J usage is TRBJ1-1, with D hard to call. The TCR comes from a female donor with stage II lung adenocarcinoma. The CDR3 region is CASGLAGTGVVQAFF. CDR3 DNA: TGTGCTAGTGGTTTGGCGGGCACCGGGGTAGTGCAAGCTTTCTTT.